This TCR beta chain derives from a study of T cell responses to AZD1222 COVID-19 vaccine. Study-level information: Pooled samples include second doses given at about 4 or 12 weeks.

Profiling relied on immunoSEQ multiplex PCR, and the TCRdb table lists in-frame clones only, not all of them. This table has about 140,000 clones, more than 80% appearing once. A word on this clone: Its antigen remains unknown.

This CDR3 comprises 14 residues. V was pared by 2 bases and J by 1 base, with 9 bases between. Germline CDR1 SGHKS, CDR2 YYEKEE (reference sequence). Study-wide results and limits: Clonal diversity was possibly underestimated, and the donors were mostly white British, with more females.

The chain combines TRBV5-5 with TRBJ1-1; no clear D. The sequence came from an adult in good health. The sequencing here drew on peripheral blood, taken on day 0 of AZD1222 vaccination. CDR3 amino acids: CASSFRQTNTEAFF. CDR3 coding DNA: TGTGCCAGCAGCTTTCGCCAAACGAACACTGAAGCTTTCTTT.